These 24 T cell receptor beta chains came from one sample sequenced in a study of memory CD4+ T cells and cytomegalovirus serostatus. Using immunoSEQ multiplex PCR, the repertoire was profiled, and TCRdb retains in-frame clones only, with some absent. This table has about 57,000 clones, approximately 80% appearing once. The sort gate was single viable CD3+CD4+CD8-CD45RO+ cells for memory CD4+ T cells. Sequenced material: memory CD4+ T cells from blood. The source is an adult in good health and CMV-seronegative.

This clone was recorded once. This sequence joins TRBV4-1 and TRBJ1-5; TRBD1 is a possible D gene (6 bases). In germline, CDR1 is MGHRA, CDR2 YSYEKL. V was shortened by 0 bases and J by 7 bases, with 13 bases between the two germline ends. This CDR3 contains 15 residues. CDR3 sequence: CASSQDHQGFQPQHF. The CDR3 DNA reads as TGCGCCAGCAGCCAAGATCACCAGGGGTTCCAGCCCCAGCATTTT.

This chain connects TRBV28 to TRBJ1-1, with D uncertain. From germline, CDR1 is MDHEN and CDR2 SYDVKM. The V end was cut by 2 bases, the J end by 2 bases, with 6 bases between. The CDR3 runs to 13 residues. As DNA, the CDR3 is TGTGCCAGCAGTTTACCAGTAAACACTGAAGCTTTCTTT. It codes for CASSLPVNTEAFF.

Only a few counts were recorded for this clone. The chain uses TRBV9 and TRBJ1-3; 8 nucleotides line up with TRBD1. The trim removed 4 bases at V and 0 bases at J, leaving 9 bases unmatched. The CDR3 extends over 17 amino acids. Germline CDR1 reads SGDLS; CDR2 reads YYNGEE. CDR3 coding DNA: TGTGCCAGCAGCCCAAGACAGGGGTTAAACTCTGGAAACACCATATATTTT. Amino acid sequence: CASSPRQGLNSGNTIYF.

This chain uses TRBV6-6 with TRBJ2-1, with a tentative D call TRBD2 (5 bases). Germline V gene sequence: CDR1 MNHNY, CDR2 SVGAGI (reference sequence). The length of the CDR3 is 16 residues. V shed 5 bases and J shed 0 bases, with 14 bases lying between them. CDR3: CASSRGRGPSYNEQFF. The CDR3 bases are TGTGCCAGCAGTCGTGGCAGAGGGCCCTCCTACAATGAGCAGTTCTTC.

This clone appeared a single time. Other DNA variants within this sample encode the same CDR3. The gene calls are TRBV5-1 and TRBJ1-2; D call uncertain. V was clipped by 0 bases and J by 0 bases, with 6 bases between them. CDR1 and CDR2 (germline): SGHRS, YFSETQ. This CDR3 is built from 14 residues. The CDR3 sequence is CASSLERANYGYTF. The DNA of the CDR3 is TGCGCCAGCAGCTTGGAGAGGGCTAACTATGGCTACACCTTC.

The CDR3 reads CASSSRDQINNEQFF. The CDR3 DNA reads as TGTGCCAGCAGCTCCCGGGACCAAATAAACAATGAGCAGTTCTTC. This chain links TRBV7-9 with TRBJ2-1, with D possibly being TRBD1 or TRBD2 (5 bases each). Trimming left V 4 bases short and J 5 bases short, with 15 bases between. CDR1 SEHNR and CDR2 FQNEAQ come from the germline V gene (reference sequence). CDR3 length equals 15 residues.

The V gene is TRBV28, the J gene TRBJ2-7; D uncertain. This CDR3 spans 12 amino acids. Looked up from germline, CDR1 is MDHEN and CDR2 is SYDVKM. The V end was cut by 8 bases, the J end by 0 bases, with 8 bases between. The CDR3 here is CASARSSYEQYF. CDR3 in DNA: TGTGCCAGCGCGAGGAGCTCCTACGAGCAGTACTTC.

The V gene is TRBV5-1, the J gene TRBJ2-5, with 7 bases lining up with TRBD2. The CDR3 has 14 amino acids. Germline lookup yields CDR1 SGHRS and CDR2 YFSETQ. With 6 bases clipped from V and 5 bases from J, the junction kept 10 bases outside the gene matches. CDR3: CASTRGTGGETQYF. Written as DNA, the CDR3 is TGCGCCAGCACCCGAGGAACCGGGGGGGAGACCCAGTACTTC.

V is TRBV6-6 and J is TRBJ1-4; D not resolved. V lost 8 bases to trimming and J lost 7 bases, with 14 bases between them. The germline gives CDR1 MNHNY, CDR2 SVGAGI (reference sequence). This CDR3 is built from 13 residues. This CDR3 is CASSTRKGEKLFF. In nucleotides, the CDR3 is TGTGCCAGCTCCACCCGGAAGGGTGAAAAACTGTTTTTT.

This clone was seen only once. The chain employs TRBV10-3 and TRBJ1-3, with 9 bases that match TRBD1. This CDR3 region has 14 residues. CDR1 and CDR2 from the germline V gene are ENHRY and SYGVKD. The V and J ends lost 10 bases and 8 bases, in that order; junction bases with no gene match: 12. The chain's CDR3 is CATSGTGMQDTIYF. CDR3 sequence (DNA): TGTGCCACCTCTGGGACAGGGATGCAAGACACCATATATTTT.

This sequence joins TRBV2 and TRBJ2-1; 10 positions match TRBD1. This CDR3 spans 14 amino acids. CDR1 is SNHLY, CDR2 FYNNEI, per germline. The junction had 1 base not matched to a gene; V was cut back by 6 bases and J by 2 bases. The CDR3 DNA is TGTGCCAGCAGGGACAGGGGGGCCTACAATGAGCAGTTCTTC. It encodes CASRDRGAYNEQFF.

The chain recombines TRBV7-2 with TRBJ2-2; 8 bases are a match to TRBD2. Germline CDR1 SGHTA, CDR2 FQGNSA. After removal of 1 base from V and 2 bases from J, the junction contained 6 bases not matched to a gene. The CDR3 covers 17 residues. The CDR3 reads CASSLDRSGVNTGELFF. The CDR3 DNA sequence: TGTGCCAGCAGCTTAGATCGTAGCGGGGTTAACACCGGGGAGCTGTTTTTT. The variable domain in full, with the rest retrieved from reference TRBV7-2 and TRBJ2-2, is GAGVSQSPSNKVTEKGKDVELRCDPISGHTALYWYRQSLGQGLEFLIYFQGNSAPDKSGLPSDRFSAERTGGSVSTLTIQRTQQEDSAVYLCASSLDRSGVNTGELFFGEGSRLTVL.

The V call is TRBV6-1, the J call TRBJ2-5; no clear D gene. V shed 10 bases and J shed 0 bases, with 9 bases lying between them. Germline-derived CDR1 and CDR2 are MNHNS and SASEGT. This CDR3 comprises 12 residues. Here the CDR3 DNA reads TGTGCCACTGAGCTGTACCAAGAGACCCAGTACTTC. This gives the protein CATELYQETQYF.

This clone appeared a few times. This rearrangement joins TRBV5-1 to TRBJ1-1; TRBD1 aligns across 8 bases. Germline V gene lookup returns CDR1 SGHRS and CDR2 YFSETQ. CDR3 length equals 14 residues. V lost 5 bases to trimming and J lost 1 base; unmatched junction nucleotides: 4. The CDR3 sequence is CASRAGGWNTEAFF. CDR3 nucleotide sequence: TGCGCCAGCAGGGCAGGGGGCTGGAACACTGAAGCTTTCTTT.

The chain couples TRBV6-5 to TRBJ1-3; D is ambiguous. CDR1 and CDR2 from the germline V gene are MNHEY and SVGAGI. The CDR3 sequence is 13 residues long. Trimming took 8 bases from V and 0 from J, leaving 8 bases between them. CDR3 sequence (DNA): TGTGCCAGCCGAAGCACCTCTGGAAACACCATATATTTT. Translated: CASRSTSGNTIYF.

This chain joins TRBV6-1 and TRBJ2-7; 9 bases fit TRBD2. The CDR3 covers 14 residues. Germline V gene lookup returns CDR1 MNHNS and CDR2 SASEGT. V was pared by 6 bases and J by 6 bases, with 9 bases of the junction left unmatched. Written as DNA, the CDR3 is TGTGCCAGCAGCCCGGGGGCTAGCGGGGTCGAGCAGTACTTC. Translating gives CASSPGASGVEQYF.

CDR3 sequence: CASSAARGTDTQYF. As DNA, the CDR3 is TGTGCCAGCAGCGCGGCCAGGGGGACAGATACGCAGTATTTT. The chain carries TRBV2 and TRBJ2-3, with 7 bases identical to TRBD1. The CDR3 totals 14 residues. Per the germline V gene, CDR1 is SNHLY and CDR2 is FYNNEI. V was pared by 6 bases and J by 3 bases, with 6 bases of the junction left unmatched.

The count of this clone is one. The chain combines TRBV5-1 with TRBJ1-4; no reliable D call. The germline V gene has CDR1 SGHRS and CDR2 YFSETQ. The CDR3 consists of 13 residues. V was shortened by 1 base and J by 7 bases, with 8 bases between the two germline ends. The CDR3 DNA reads as TGCGCCAGCAGCTTGCTTGGGGTTGAAAAACTGTTTTTT. Translating it yields CASSLLGVEKLFF.

V and J are TRBV6-6 and TRBJ1-4, with a weak D call TRBD1 (6 bases). CDR1 MNHNY and CDR2 SVGAGI come from the germline V gene (reference sequence). V was trimmed by 5 bases and J by 5 bases, leaving 9 bases between them. The CDR3 consists of 13 residues. This CDR3 is CASSADRNEKLFF. DNA for the CDR3: TGTGCCAGCAGTGCCGACAGGAATGAAAAACTGTTTTTT.

This clone showed up just a few times. The V call is TRBV30, the J call TRBJ1-1; D gene ambiguous. Germline V gives CDR1 GTSNPN, CDR2 SVGIG (reference sequence). CDR3 length: 14 amino acids. V was trimmed by 4 bases and J by 6 bases, leaving 18 bases between them. This CDR3 reads CAWNSGRGVSEAFF. The CDR3 region has the DNA TGTGCCTGGAATTCGGGTCGGGGTGTGTCTGAAGCTTTCTTT.

V and J are TRBV13 and TRBJ2-3; D unresolved. The CDR3 is made up of 12 amino acids. Trimming stripped 7 bases from V and 1 base from J, with 6 bases between. Looked up from germline, CDR1 is PRHDT and CDR2 is FYEKMQ (reference sequence). For the CDR3, the DNA is TGTGCCAGCACTATTGGCACAGATACGCAGTATTTT. Protein product: CASTIGTDTQYF. The variable domain in full, with the rest retrieved from reference TRBV13 and TRBJ2-3, is AAGVIQSPRHLIKEKRETATLKCYPIPRHDTVYWYQQGPGQDPQFLISFYEKMQSDKGSIPDRFSAQQFSDYHSELNMSSLELGDSALYFCASTIGTDTQYFGPGTRLTVL.

The table lists this clone with a count of one. The rearrangement links TRBV28 to TRBJ1-2; maybe TRBD1 (5 bases). CDR3 length: 12 residues. Germline loops: CDR1 MDHEN, CDR2 SYDVKM. Trimming pared 4 bases from V and 5 bases from J, leaving 8 bases between. Here the CDR3 DNA reads TGTGCCAGCAGTTCCCCAGGGTATGGCTACACCTTC. Residues: CASSSPGYGYTF.

This clone was detected only a few times. Written as DNA, the CDR3 is TGTGCCAGCAAAGAACATAATGACAATCAGCCCCAGCATTTT. Its protein product is CASKEHNDNQPQHF. The V and J genes are TRBV5-5 and TRBJ1-5, with D unresolved. The CDR3 is 14 residues long. Deletions cut 6 bases from V and 3 bases from J, with 13 bases between. Germline V gives CDR1 SGHKS, CDR2 YYEKEE (reference sequence). The complete variable domain, with remaining parts taken from reference TRBV5-5 and TRBJ1-5, reads DAGVTQSPTHLIKTRGQQVTLRCSPISGHKSVSWYQQVLGQGPQFIFQYYEKEERGRGNFPDRFSARQFPNYSSELNVNALLLGDSALYLCASKEHNDNQPQHFGDGTRLSIL.

The chain is built from TRBV6-5 and TRBJ2-7; possible D gene TRBD1, 6 bases. Looked up from germline, CDR1 is MNHEY and CDR2 is SVGAGI. This CDR3 is built from 13 residues. V was pared by 5 bases and J by 1 base, with 9 bases between. The CDR3 DNA reads TGTGCCAGCAGTAAACAGGGTTCCTACGAGCAGTACTTC. It translates to CASSKQGSYEQYF.